Listed here is a single TCR beta chain. The target antigen is unknown. This sample stems from a study of cytomegalovirus exposure and HLA in healthy donors. The germline CDR1 and CDR2 sequences are MNHEY and SVGAGI. The CDR3 contains 15 residues. The junction had 15 bases not matched to a gene; V was cut back by 8 bases and J by 10 bases. Points from the study as a whole: What a later analysis showed was that several of the most significant clusters appeared linked to common viral pathogens.

The primer mix had 60 Vbeta and 13 Jbeta primers. Some clones are missing from TCRdb's copy, which holds only in-frame ones; the method was immunoSEQ multiplex PCR. The data show about 190,000 clones, roughly 90% seen once. This receptor was taken from a boy aged 2 to 9 in good health and CMV-seronegative. The rearrangement links TRBV6-5 to TRBJ1-4; 8 bases map to TRBD1. Sequences were obtained from PBMCs. This CDR3 reads CASGRTGTGRGKLFF. Written as DNA, the CDR3 is TGTGCCAGCGGGCGAACCGGGACAGGCCGTGGAAAACTGTTTTTT.